These 18 T cell receptor beta chains were all obtained from the same sample, sequenced in a study of post-analysis software for immune sequencing data. General observations from the study: Elevated frequency relative to controls characterized four or five TRBV segments in patients, TRBV5-6, TRBV5-1 and TRBV20-1 among them.

TCR beta libraries were prepared from cDNA with unique molecular identifiers. TCRdb used MiXCR to reprocess the PCR reads, holding one entry per CDR3 protein. The table shows hundreds of thousands of distinct CDR3 sequences, with around 50% occurring only once. The antigens these receptors bind are not known. The specimen sequenced was blood. These receptors were obtained from a girl under 18 with multiple sclerosis.

This clonotype was recorded a few times. V and J are TRBV28 and TRBJ1-2; D is undetermined. Trimming removed 6 bases from V and 6 bases from J, with 5 bases in between. The CDR3 covers 10 residues. CDR1 MDHEN and CDR2 SYDVKM come from the germline V gene. CDR3 sequence: CASSGHGYTF. CDR3 nucleotide sequence: TGTGCCAGCAGCGGGCATGGCTACACCTTC.

The chain employs TRBV6-6 and TRBJ2-7; D gene uncertain. CDR1 and CDR2 (germline): MNHNY, SVGAGI (reference sequence). The V and J ends lost 11 bases and 0 bases respectively, with 11 bases between them. There are 12 residues in the CDR3. For the CDR3, the DNA is TGTGCCCTAGGGCAGCGCTCCTACGAGCAGTACTTC. Its translation is CALGQRSYEQYF.

The V and J genes are TRBV2 and TRBJ2-7; TRBD2 matches 10 bases. The CDR3 has 15 residues. Germline-derived CDR1 and CDR2 are SNHLY and FYNNEI. Trimming removed 3 bases from V and 2 bases from J; junction bases left unmatched: 4. The CDR3 DNA reads TGTGCCAGCAGTGAGGTAGCGGGAGGACCCTACGAGCAGTACTTC. It encodes CASSEVAGGPYEQYF.

This clonotype was seen a handful of times. This chain uses TRBV20-1 with TRBJ1-2; TRBD1 matches at 7 bases. The CDR3 loop spans 11 amino acids. V was clipped by 5 bases and J by 7 bases; unmatched bases: 4. Germline V gene data show CDR1 as DFQATT and CDR2 as SNEGSKA (reference sequence). The CDR3 region is CSAPDRVGYTF. DNA of the CDR3: TGCAGTGCTCCCGACAGGGTTGGCTACACCTTC.

The gene calls are TRBV4-1 and TRBJ2-7; D is unclear. Germline V CDR1 and CDR2: MGHRA, YSYEKL. CDR3 size: 16 residues. With 1 base removed from V and 1 base from J, the gap between germline ends came to 14 bases. The CDR3 is CASSQGGWSPSYEQYF. The CDR3 bases are TGCGCCAGCAGCCAAGGCGGCTGGAGTCCGTCCTACGAGCAGTACTTC.

The chain links TRBV20-1 to TRBJ2-7; 11 bases align to TRBD2. The length of the CDR3 is 13 residues. The trim removed 6 bases at V and 5 bases at J, leaving 6 bases unmatched. Germline values: CDR1 DFQATT, CDR2 SNEGSKA (reference sequence). CDR3 amino acids: CSARGLAADEQYF. The CDR3 region has the DNA TGCAGTGCCCGGGGACTAGCGGCTGACGAGCAGTACTTC.

The chain carries TRBV5-1 and TRBJ2-5; D not resolved. The length of the CDR3 is 14 residues. The V and J ends lost 4 bases and 4 bases respectively, with 14 bases between them. Germline V gene data show CDR1 as SGHRS and CDR2 as YFSETQ. The CDR3 DNA follows: TGCGCCAGCAGCATGCTTGGACGGGCAGAGACCCAGTACTTC. This translates into CASSMLGRAETQYF.

The rearrangement links TRBV3-1 to TRBJ1-1; a weak D match, TRBD1 (5 bases). V lost 4 bases and J 11 bases, leaving 17 bases between the germline ends. There are 13 residues in the CDR3. Germline CDR1 reads LGHDT; CDR2 reads YNNKEL (reference sequence). The CDR3 nucleotides are TGTGCCAGCAGCCCTAAACCGGGACGAGAGGCTTTCTTT. It yields the protein CASSPKPGREAFF.

The chain couples TRBV5-5 to TRBJ2-5, with no clear D. V lost 1 base and J 4 bases, leaving 11 bases between the germline ends. The length of the CDR3 is 14 residues. Germline V gives CDR1 SGHKS, CDR2 YYEKEE (reference sequence). The CDR3 DNA follows: TGTGCCAGCAGCTTGTTGACTTTGGGAGAGACCCAGTACTTC. Its translation is CASSLLTLGETQYF.

The rearrangement uses TRBV14 and TRBJ1-2; D uncertain. Germline V gene lookup returns CDR1 SGHDN and CDR2 FVKESK. The CDR3 spans 17 residues. The V and J ends lost 3 bases and 1 base respectively, with 18 bases between them. The CDR3 DNA follows: TGTGCCAGCAGCCACGCTATTTCCGGGTCCTATAACTATGGCTACACCTTC. Its translation: CASSHAISGSYNYGYTF. The whole variable domain, remainder taken from reference TRBV14 and TRBJ1-2, is EAGVTQFPSHSVIEKGQTVTLRCDPISGHDNLYWYRRVMGKEIKFLLHFVKESKQDESGMPNNRFLAERTGGTYSTLKVQPAELEDSGVYFCASSHAISGSYNYGYTFGSGTRLTVV.

This clonotype was seen a few times. This chain uses TRBV5-1 with TRBJ2-7; 9 bases are a match to TRBD1. This CDR3 spans 15 amino acids. The V and J ends lost 5 bases and 3 bases, in that order; junction bases with no gene match: 9. CDR1 and CDR2 from the germline V gene are SGHRS and YFSETQ. The CDR3 reads CASSSTGQGDYEQYF. Written as DNA, the CDR3 is TGCGCCAGCAGTTCTACGGGACAGGGAGACTACGAGCAGTACTTC.

The chain is built from TRBV10-2 and TRBJ2-7, with D possibly being TRBD2 (6 bases). The V gene lost 2 bases and the J gene lost 2 bases, with 10 bases spanning the gap. The CDR3 consists of 14 residues. Germline V gene lookup returns CDR1 WSHSY and CDR2 SAAADI. The CDR3 protein is CASSEPGLTYEQYF. As DNA, the CDR3 is TGCGCCAGCAGTGAGCCGGGACTGACCTACGAGCAGTACTTC.

The V call is TRBV5-1, the J call TRBJ1-2, with a possible D match to TRBD1 (6 bases). V gave up 4 bases and J gave up 4 bases, with 11 bases separating them. Germline V gene lookup returns CDR1 SGHRS and CDR2 YFSETQ. This CDR3 has 13 residues. CDR3 DNA: TGCGCCAGCAGCATCGGACAGAGCTATGGCTACACCTTC. Translating it yields CASSIGQSYGYTF. Full variable domain (outside the CDR3, taken from reference TRBV5-1 and TRBJ1-2): KAGVTQTPRYLIKTRGQQVTLSCSPISGHRSVSWYQQTPGQGLQFLFEYFSETQRNKGNFPGRFSGRQFSNSRSEMNVSTLELGDSALYLCASSIGQSYGYTFGSGTRLTVV.

The chain uses TRBV4-2 and TRBJ2-3, with a tentative D call TRBD2 (5 bases). V gave up 5 bases and J gave up 1 base, with 19 bases separating them. CDR1 LGHNA and CDR2 YNFKEQ come from the germline V gene. This CDR3 region has 17 residues. In DNA form, the CDR3 reads TGTGCCAGCAGCGAGGGTCTGCGAGTCGTCGGCACAGATACGCAGTATTTT. Its protein product is CASSEGLRVVGTDTQYF.

A few counts support this clonotype. Germline is not matched at one junction end, which may reflect a read error. This rearrangement joins TRBV29-1 to TRBJ2-5; D tentatively fits TRBD1 or TRBD2 (5 bases each). The CDR3 has 14 amino acids. The germline V gene has CDR1 SQVTM and CDR2 ANQGSEA. The CDR3 DNA reads TGTAGCGTTGAAGGGACGGGCACCTTACAGACCCAGTACTTC. This encodes CSVEGTGTLQTQYF.

This clonotype was found a few times. The chain links TRBV12-3 or TRBV12-4 to TRBJ2-3, with 13 bases fitting TRBD2. With V trimmed by 5 bases and J by 2 bases, 10 bases remained unmatched. CDR3 length: 18 residues. CDR3 amino acids: CASSLTSGRALHTDTQYF. The CDR3 DNA follows: TGTGCCAGCAGTCTTACTAGCGGGAGGGCACTCCACACAGATACGCAGTATTTT.

This clonotype occurred a few times. CDR3 bases: TGTGCCAGCAGTTTCCGCCACTATGGCTACACCTTC. Translated, it gives CASSFRHYGYTF. The gene calls are TRBV12-3 or TRBV12-4 and TRBJ1-2; D not resolved. Trimming stripped 3 bases from V and 3 bases from J, with 5 bases between. The CDR3 is made up of 12 amino acids.

The chain joins TRBV12-3 or TRBV12-4 to TRBJ2-2; 10 bases line up with TRBD2. The trim removed 6 bases at V and 4 bases at J, leaving 8 bases unmatched. This CDR3 comprises 16 residues. The CDR3 protein is CASRPPSGSRTGELFF. The CDR3, as DNA: TGTGCCAGCAGGCCTCCTAGCGGGAGTCGCACCGGGGAGCTGTTTTTT.